The rows below give T cell receptor beta chains drawn from one sample of a study of neurological immune-mediated disorders. TCRdb re-derived calls from the 5' RACE reads in MiXCR, one entry per CDR3 protein. Of around 44,000 distinct CDR3 sequences listed, 2% to 3% were seen once; the top ten hold around 12%. The sequenced sample was PBMCs. The origin of the receptors is a man in his thirties or forties with multiple sclerosis. Each CDR3 is given with its conserved first and last residue. The D gene is left open where the match is weak. Size is stated for part of the rows, as once, few or many counts, or as a class when the clone is expanded.

>TRBV6-5|many|TRBJ2-5|-
TGTGCCAGCAGGACGTCGGAAGAGACCCAGTACTTC
CASRTSEETQYF
>TRBV20-1|many|TRBJ1-4|-
TGCAGTGCTAGAGATCCCGGCCGCCTGAATGAAAAACTGTTTTTT
CSARDPGRLNEKLFF
>TRBV20-1|many|TRBJ2-1|TRBD2
TGCAGTGCTAGGGGGACTAGCGGGAGGGCCGTTGAGCAGTTCTTC
CSARGTSGRAVEQFF
>TRBV5-1|many|TRBJ1-1|TRBD1
TGCGCCAGCAGCCCAGAGCCGGGACAGCCAACTGAAGCTTTCTTT
CASSPEPGQPTEAFF
>TRBV15|many|TRBJ2-1|TRBD2
TGTGCCACCAGCAGAGATAGCGGGGGACGCAATGAGCAGTTCTTC
CATSRDSGGRNEQFF
>TRBV20-1|many|TRBJ2-1|TRBD2
TGCAGTGCGGGGGGACTAGCGGCCTACAATGAGCAGTTCTTC
CSAGGLAAYNEQFF
>TRBV7-2|many|TRBJ2-3|TRBD2
TGTGCCAGCAGCTTAAGGACTAGCGGGATTGCAGATACGCAGTATTTT
CASSLRTSGIADTQYF
>TRBV12-3/TRBV12-4|many|TRBJ2-2|-
TGTGCCAACAAACAGGGGAACACCGGGGAGCTGTTTTTT
CANKQGNTGELFF
>TRBV3-1|many|TRBJ2-1|TRBD2
TGTGCCAGCAGCAGACTAGCCGGTGAGCAGTTCTTC
CASSRLAGEQFF
>TRBV5-1|many|TRBJ2-3|-
TGCGCCAGCAGCTTGCTCGCAGATACGCAGTATTTT
CASSLLADTQYF
>TRBV5-5|many|TRBJ1-1|-
TGTGCCAGCAGCTTGGTGGAGGGGGTGAACACTGAAGCTTTCTTT
CASSLVEGVNTEAFF
>TRBV27|many|TRBJ2-1|-
TGTGCCAGCAGTTTATTGGGGGGATCCTACAATGAGCAGTTCTTC
CASSLLGGSYNEQFF
>TRBV27|many|TRBJ1-1|-
TGTGCCAGCAGTAGCGGGCCTCTGGGCACTGAAGCTTTCTTT
CASSSGPLGTEAFF
>TRBV5-6|many|TRBJ1-1|-
TGTGCCAGCAGCTTGGCCCGGACAAGGGAGAGGACTGAAGCTTTCTTT
CASSLARTRERTEAFF
>TRBV5-1|many|TRBJ2-7|TRBD2
TGCGCCAGCAGCTCTGAGCGGGGGAACTACGAGCAGTACTTC
CASSSERGNYEQYF
>TRBV20-1|many|TRBJ1-4|-
TGCAGTGCTAGAGATTGGGATGGGGATGAAAAACTGTTTTTT
CSARDWDGDEKLFF
>TRBV6-1|many|TRBJ2-7|-
TGTGCCAGCAGTGCGGTGTGGGCCGGCGAGCAGTACTTC
CASSAVWAGEQYF
>TRBV20-1|many|TRBJ2-7|-
TGCAGTGCTAGAGTGGCCTACTCCTACGAGCAGTACTTC
CSARVAYSYEQYF
>TRBV4-2|-|TRBJ1-4|TRBD1
TGTGCCAGCAGCCAAGAGGTTGGACAGGGCAGAGAAAAACTGTTTTTT
CASSQEVGQGREKLFF
>TRBV6-2/TRBV6-3|many|TRBJ2-5|-
TGTGCCAGCAGTTACTCGTTCGGGACCCAGTACTTC
CASSYSFGTQYF
>TRBV7-2|many|TRBJ2-1|TRBD1
TGTGCCAGCAGCTTGGGACAGGGTTCCTACAATGAGCAGTTCTTC
CASSLGQGSYNEQFF
>TRBV5-6|medium-sized|TRBJ2-1|TRBD2
TGTGCCAGCAGCTCTCCCTGGGGAGGGCCTTTTAATGAGCAGTTCTTC
CASSSPWGGPFNEQFF
>TRBV7-2|many|TRBJ1-1|TRBD1
TGTGCCAGCAGGAGACAGGGGATGAACACTGAAGCTTTCTTT
CASRRQGMNTEAFF
>TRBV29-1|many|TRBJ2-7|TRBD1
TGCAGCGTCGTGACAGGGAGTGCTAAATACGAGCAGTACTTC
CSVVTGSAKYEQYF
>TRBV7-2|many|TRBJ1-2|-
TGTGCCAGCAGCCCCGGGGGGGCGCGAGGCTACACCTTC
CASSPGGARGYTF
>TRBV29-1|many|TRBJ2-5|-
TGCAGCGTACAACCGGGGGCGGAGGAGACCCAGTACTTC
CSVQPGAEETQYF
>TRBV7-2|many|TRBJ2-1|-
TGTGCCAGCAGCTTAGGTGGGTTAGGTACGACCTCAATGGGGTTCTTC
CASSLGGLGTTSMGFF
>TRBV11-2|-|TRBJ1-6|-
TGTGCCAGCAGCCCGGGAAACACGCCGAATTCACCCCTCCACTTT
CASSPGNTPNSPLHF
>TRBV12-3/TRBV12-4|many|TRBJ2-2|TRBD1
TGTGCCAGCTACTTGACAGGGAAATTCTCGAACACCGGGGAGCTGTTTTTT
CASYLTGKFSNTGELFF
>TRBV12-3/TRBV12-4|many|TRBJ2-1|-
TGTGCCAGCAGCCAGACGGGCGGTCCCTACAATGAGCAGTTCTTC
CASSQTGGPYNEQFF
>TRBV7-2|many|TRBJ2-1|-
TGTGCCAGCAGACGAGGAGGGGGTGGTCATGAGCAGTTCTTC
CASRRGGGGHEQFF
>TRBV20-1|many|TRBJ1-2|-
TGCAGTGTGGATGGGCCTTCCCTCTATGGCTACACCTTC
CSVDGPSLYGYTF